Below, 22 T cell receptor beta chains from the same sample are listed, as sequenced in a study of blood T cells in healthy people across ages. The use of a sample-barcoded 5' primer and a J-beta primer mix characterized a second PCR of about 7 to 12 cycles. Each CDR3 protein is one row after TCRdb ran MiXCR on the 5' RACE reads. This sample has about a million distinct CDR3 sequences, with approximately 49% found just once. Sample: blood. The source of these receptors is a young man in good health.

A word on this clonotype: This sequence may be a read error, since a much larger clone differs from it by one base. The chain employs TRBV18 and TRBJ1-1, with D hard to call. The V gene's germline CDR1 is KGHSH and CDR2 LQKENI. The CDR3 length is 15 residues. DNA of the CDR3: TGTGTCAGCTCACCACCTATAGGAATGAACACTGAAGCTTTCTTT. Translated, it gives CVSSPPIGMNTEAFF.

CDR3 residues: CSASTPSGGATDTQYF. The CDR3 DNA reads as TGCAGTGCTAGCACTCCTAGCGGGGGGGCCACAGATACGCAGTATTTT. The gene calls are TRBV20-1 and TRBJ2-3; 12 bases match TRBD2. Trimming removed 3 bases from V and 2 bases from J; junction bases left unmatched: 6. This CDR3 comprises 16 residues. Per the germline V gene, CDR1 is DFQATT and CDR2 is SNEGSKA (reference sequence).

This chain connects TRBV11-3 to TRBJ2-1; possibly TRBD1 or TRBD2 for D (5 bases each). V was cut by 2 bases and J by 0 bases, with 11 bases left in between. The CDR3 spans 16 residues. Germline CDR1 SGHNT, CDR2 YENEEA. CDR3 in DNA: TGTGCCAGCAGCTTACAGGCAGGGAGCTCCTACAATGAGCAGTTCTTC. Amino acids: CASSLQAGSSYNEQFF.

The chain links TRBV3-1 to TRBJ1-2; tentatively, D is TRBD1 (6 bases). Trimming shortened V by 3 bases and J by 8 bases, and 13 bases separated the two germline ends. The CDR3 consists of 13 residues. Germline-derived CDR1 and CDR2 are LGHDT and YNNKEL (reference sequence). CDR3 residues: CASSQGRGAGYTF. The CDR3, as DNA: TGTGCCAGCAGCCAGGGCCGGGGGGCCGGCTACACCTTC. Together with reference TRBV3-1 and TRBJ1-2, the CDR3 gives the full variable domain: DTAVSQTPKYLVTQMGNDKSIKCEQNLGHDTMYWYKQDSKKFLKIMFSYNNKELIINETVPNRFSPKSPDKAHLNLHINSLELGDSAVYFCASSQGRGAGYTFGSGTRLTVV.

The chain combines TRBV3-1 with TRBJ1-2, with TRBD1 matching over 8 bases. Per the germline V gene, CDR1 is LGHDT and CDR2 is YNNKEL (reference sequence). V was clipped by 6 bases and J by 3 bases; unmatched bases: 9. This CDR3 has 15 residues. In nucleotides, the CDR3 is TGTGCCAGCAGGCGAACCGGGACAGGAGACTATGGCTACACCTTC. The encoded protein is CASRRTGTGDYGYTF.

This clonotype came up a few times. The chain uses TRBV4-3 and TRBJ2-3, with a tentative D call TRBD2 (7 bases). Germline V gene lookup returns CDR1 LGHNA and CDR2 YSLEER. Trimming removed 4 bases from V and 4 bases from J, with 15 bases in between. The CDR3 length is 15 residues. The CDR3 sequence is CASSPRGGASDTQYF. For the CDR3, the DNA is TGCGCCAGCAGCCCAAGGGGGGGCGCATCAGATACGCAGTATTTT.

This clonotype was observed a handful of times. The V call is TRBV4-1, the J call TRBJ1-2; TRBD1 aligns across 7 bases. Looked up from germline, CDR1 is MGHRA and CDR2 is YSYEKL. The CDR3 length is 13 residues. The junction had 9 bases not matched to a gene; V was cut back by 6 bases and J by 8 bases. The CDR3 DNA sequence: TGCGCCAGCAGTCTCCCAGGGGGTGAAGGCTACACCTTC. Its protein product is CASSLPGGEGYTF.

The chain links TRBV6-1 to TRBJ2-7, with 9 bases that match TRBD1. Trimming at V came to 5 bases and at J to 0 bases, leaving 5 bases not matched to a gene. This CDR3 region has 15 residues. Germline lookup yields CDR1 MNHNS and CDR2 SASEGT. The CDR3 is CASSQTGGVSYEQYF. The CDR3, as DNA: TGTGCCAGCAGTCAGACAGGGGGGGTCTCCTACGAGCAGTACTTC.

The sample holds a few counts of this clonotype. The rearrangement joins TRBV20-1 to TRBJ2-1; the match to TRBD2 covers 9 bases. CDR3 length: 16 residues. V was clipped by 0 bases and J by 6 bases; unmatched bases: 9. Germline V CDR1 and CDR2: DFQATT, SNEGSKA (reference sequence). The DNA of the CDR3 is TGCAGTGCTAGAGATGGTGCGGGGGGGTATCTCAATGAGCAGTTCTTC. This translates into CSARDGAGGYLNEQFF.

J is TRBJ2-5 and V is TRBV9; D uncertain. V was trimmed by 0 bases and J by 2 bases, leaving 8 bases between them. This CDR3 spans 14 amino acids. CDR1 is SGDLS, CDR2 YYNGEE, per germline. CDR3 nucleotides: TGTGCCAGCAGCGTAGGGATACAACAAGAGACCCAGTACTTC. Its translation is CASSVGIQQETQYF.

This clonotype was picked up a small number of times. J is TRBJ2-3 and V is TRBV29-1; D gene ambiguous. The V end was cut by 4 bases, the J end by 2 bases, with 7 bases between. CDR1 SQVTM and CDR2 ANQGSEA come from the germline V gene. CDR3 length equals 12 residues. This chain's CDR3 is CSVVRATDTQYF. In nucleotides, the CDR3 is TGCAGCGTTGTAAGGGCCACAGATACGCAGTATTTT.

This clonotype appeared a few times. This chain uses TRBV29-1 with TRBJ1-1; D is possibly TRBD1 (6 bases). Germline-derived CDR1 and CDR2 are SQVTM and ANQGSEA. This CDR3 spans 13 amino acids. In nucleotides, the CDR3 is TGCAGTGGTGGACAGCATGCGAACACTGAAGCTTTCTTT. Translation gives CSGGQHANTEAFF.

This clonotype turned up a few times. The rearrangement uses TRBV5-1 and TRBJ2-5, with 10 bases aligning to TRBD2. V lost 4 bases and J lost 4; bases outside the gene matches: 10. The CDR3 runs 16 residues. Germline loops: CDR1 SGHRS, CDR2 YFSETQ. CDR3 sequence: CASSIGTSDRRETQYF. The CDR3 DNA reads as TGCGCCAGCAGCATAGGGACTAGCGATCGTCGAGAGACCCAGTACTTC.

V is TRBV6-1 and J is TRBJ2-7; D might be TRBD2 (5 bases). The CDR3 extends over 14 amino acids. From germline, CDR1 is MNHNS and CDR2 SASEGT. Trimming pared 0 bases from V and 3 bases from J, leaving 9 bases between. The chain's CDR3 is CASSEAGDHYEQYF. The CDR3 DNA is TGTGCCAGCAGTGAAGCGGGAGACCACTACGAGCAGTACTTC.

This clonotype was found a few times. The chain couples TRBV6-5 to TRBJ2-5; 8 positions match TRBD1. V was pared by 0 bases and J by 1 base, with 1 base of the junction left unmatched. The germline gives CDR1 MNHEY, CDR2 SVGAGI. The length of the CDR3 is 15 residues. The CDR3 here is CASSYSTGVQETQYF. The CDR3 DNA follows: TGTGCCAGCAGTTACTCGACAGGGGTCCAAGAGACCCAGTACTTC.

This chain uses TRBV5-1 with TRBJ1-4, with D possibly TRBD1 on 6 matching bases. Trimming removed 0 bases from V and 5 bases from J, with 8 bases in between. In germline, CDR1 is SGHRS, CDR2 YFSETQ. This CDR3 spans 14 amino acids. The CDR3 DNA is TGCGCCAGCAGCTTGGAGGACAGCAATGAAAAACTGTTTTTT. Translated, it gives CASSLEDSNEKLFF.

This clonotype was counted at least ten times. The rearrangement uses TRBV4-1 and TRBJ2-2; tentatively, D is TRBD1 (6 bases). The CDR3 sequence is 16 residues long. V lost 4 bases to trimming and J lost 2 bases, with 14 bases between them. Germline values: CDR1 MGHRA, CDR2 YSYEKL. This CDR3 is CASSRRTAPNTGELFF. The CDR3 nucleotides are TGCGCCAGCAGCCGCCGGACAGCGCCTAACACCGGGGAGCTGTTTTTT.

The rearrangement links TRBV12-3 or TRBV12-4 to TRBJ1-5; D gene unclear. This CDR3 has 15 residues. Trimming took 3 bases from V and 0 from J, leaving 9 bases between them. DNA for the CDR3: TGTGCCAGCAGTTTGGACGGCCATAGCAATCAGCCCCAGCATTTT. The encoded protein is CASSLDGHSNQPQHF.

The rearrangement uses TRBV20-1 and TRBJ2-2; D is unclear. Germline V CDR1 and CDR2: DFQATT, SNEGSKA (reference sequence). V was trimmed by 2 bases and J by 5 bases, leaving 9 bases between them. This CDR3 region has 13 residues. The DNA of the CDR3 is TGCAGTGCTAGATTGGGGAATACCGGGGAGCTGTTTTTT. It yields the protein CSARLGNTGELFF.

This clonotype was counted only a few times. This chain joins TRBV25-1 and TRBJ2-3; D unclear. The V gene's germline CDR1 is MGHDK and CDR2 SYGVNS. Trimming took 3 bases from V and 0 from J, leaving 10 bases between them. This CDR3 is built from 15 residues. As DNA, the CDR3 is TGTGCCAGCAGTGACCCCGAAGTTAGCACAGATACGCAGTATTTT. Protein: CASSDPEVSTDTQYF.

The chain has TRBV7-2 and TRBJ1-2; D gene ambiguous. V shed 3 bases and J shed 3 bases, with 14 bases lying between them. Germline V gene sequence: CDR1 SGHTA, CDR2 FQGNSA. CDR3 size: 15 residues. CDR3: CASSLVGGADYGYTF. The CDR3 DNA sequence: TGTGCCAGCAGCTTGGTCGGCGGCGCCGACTATGGCTACACCTTC. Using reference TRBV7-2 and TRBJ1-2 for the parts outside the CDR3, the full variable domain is GAGVSQSPSNKVTEKGKDVELRCDPISGHTALYWYRQSLGQGLEFLIYFQGNSAPDKSGLPSDRFSAERTGGSVSTLTIQRTQQEDSAVYLCASSLVGGADYGYTFGSGTRLTVV.

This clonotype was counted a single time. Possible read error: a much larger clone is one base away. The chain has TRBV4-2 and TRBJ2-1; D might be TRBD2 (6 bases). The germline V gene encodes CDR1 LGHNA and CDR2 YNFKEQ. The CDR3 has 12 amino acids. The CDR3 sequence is CAGSRGSNEQFF. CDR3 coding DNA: TGTGCCGGCAGCCGGGGGTCCAATGAGCAGTTCTTC.